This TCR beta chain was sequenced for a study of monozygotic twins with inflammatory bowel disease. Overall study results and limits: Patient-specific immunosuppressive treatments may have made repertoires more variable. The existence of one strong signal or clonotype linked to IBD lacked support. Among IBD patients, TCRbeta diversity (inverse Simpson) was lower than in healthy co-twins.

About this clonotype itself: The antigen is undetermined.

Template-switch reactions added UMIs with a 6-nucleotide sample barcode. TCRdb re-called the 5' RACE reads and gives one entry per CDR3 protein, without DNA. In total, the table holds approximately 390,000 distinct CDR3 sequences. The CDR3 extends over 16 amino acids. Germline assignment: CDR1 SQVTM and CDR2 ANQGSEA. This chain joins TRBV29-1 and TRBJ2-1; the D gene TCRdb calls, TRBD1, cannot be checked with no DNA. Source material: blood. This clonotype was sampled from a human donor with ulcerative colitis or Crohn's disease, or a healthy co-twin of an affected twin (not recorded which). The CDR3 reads CSVSGTPRSSYNEQFF.